This T cell receptor (beta chain) was profiled in a study of blood T cell repertoires in COVID-19. Background on the study: PBMCs, B-cell-depleted T cells, or T cells provided the cDNA or gDNA that made up the material.

Authors' methods: The authors estimated nucleated cell counts from reference gene primer amplification. This table comes from immunoSEQ multiplex PCR, and its TCRdb copy is limited to in-frame clones, with some not included. V and J calls and clone size are as listed in that table; D and trimming were resolved from the DNA. The sample lists roughly 280,000 clones; 75% to 90% were seen once. This CDR3 is 14 amino acids long. CDR1 SGHRS and CDR2 YFSETQ come from the germline V gene. V lost 4 bases and J lost 4; bases outside the gene matches: 8. The sample comprised peripheral blood. This sequence originates from a man over 45 with acute or convalescent COVID-19. This sequence joins TRBV5-1 and TRBJ2-7, with TRBD1 identical over 7 bases. In nucleotides, the CDR3 is TGCGCCAGCAGCCCGGACAGGCAGGGGTACGAGCAGTACTTC. Translation: CASSPDRQGYEQYF.